Below, one T cell receptor beta chain is given with its context. Its target is unknown. Produced via immunoSEQ multiplex PCR; TCRdb's table is partial and in-frame only. The table has roughly 4,800 clones, approximately 67% seen once. This sample stems from a study of CD8 T cell repertoires and HIV-1 epitope variants. Across the whole study: 1M T cells were kept uncultured as a baseline.

Trimming removed 4 bases from V and 7 bases from J; junction bases left unmatched: 6. CDR1 and CDR2 from the germline V gene are SGHRS and YFSETQ. This CDR3 contains 14 residues. The TCR comes from a male donor with HIV. V usage is TRBV5-1 and J usage is TRBJ2-4, with 9 bases fitting TRBD1. Sequencing input: cultured CD8+ T cells derived from PBMCs. CDR3 amino acids: CASSLLGQGNIQYF. In DNA, the CDR3 is TGCGCCAGCAGCCTGTTGGGACAGGGTAACATTCAGTACTTC.